This TCR beta chain was recorded in a study of T cell responses to AZD1222 COVID-19 vaccine. Study outcomes and limitations: After the peak T cell response, and only then, were repertoires sampled. Once two AZD1222 doses were given, Spike-specific TCR breadth and depth went up.

Profiling relied on immunoSEQ multiplex PCR, and the TCRdb table lists in-frame clones only, not all of them. The table shows approximately 140,000 clones, with about 90% occurring only once. CDR3 length: 19 amino acids. V gave up 7 bases and J gave up 0 bases, with 24 bases separating them. Details on this clone: Its specificity is not known.

J is TRBJ1-4 and V is TRBV23-1; no clear D. TRBV23-1 is annotated as an ORF whose role is uncertain. The TCR was taken from an adult in good health. This specimen was peripheral blood, taken on day 0 of MenACWY control vaccination. CDR3 nucleotides: TGCGCCAGCACCAGCCCTGGGCACCAATCAGATGCAACTAATGAAAAACTGTTTTTT. This codes for CASTSPGHQSDATNEKLFF.